The sequence of this T cell receptor (beta chain) was determined in a study of cytomegalovirus exposure and HLA in healthy donors. Study-wide findings and caveats: The authors later found HLA-associated TCR beta chains more clonally expanded than equally common others. No immune exposure information besides CMV serostatus was available. Most TCR beta V segments were productive about 87% or about 30% of the time in an earlier analysis. Sequences of the TCR beta chain were said to predict the HLA-A and HLA-B alleles of most subjects accurately.

It was with 60 Vbeta and 13 Jbeta primers that the PCR ran. Here immunoSEQ multiplex PCR was the method, and the copy in TCRdb shows in-frame clones only, minus some. The table shows under 150,000 clones, with around 73% occurring only once. The CDR3 contains 15 residues. From germline, CDR1 is SGHRS and CDR2 YFSETQ. Trimming stripped 0 bases from V and 3 bases from J, with 10 bases between. With regard to this clone: The antigen is not known.

Sequencing input: PBMCs. This TCR was recovered from a man aged 45-65 years in good health and CMV-seronegative. V and J are TRBV5-1 and TRBJ2-4; a possible D gene is TRBD1 (6 bases). The chain's CDR3 is CASSLAPGHKNIQYF. In nucleotides, the CDR3 is TGCGCCAGCAGCTTGGCCCCGGGACACAAAAACATTCAGTACTTC.